These 5 T cell receptor beta chains were all obtained from the same sample, sequenced in a study of monozygotic twins with inflammatory bowel disease. With the 5' RACE reads reprocessed, TCRdb shows one record per CDR3 protein and no DNA. Its table records under 150,000 distinct CDR3 sequences. Sample: blood. Receptor source: a human donor with ulcerative colitis or Crohn's disease, or a healthy co-twin of an affected twin (not recorded which).

V and J are TRBV7-2 and TRBJ1-6. The CDR3 spans 12 residues. Germline V lookup: CDR1 SGHTA, CDR2 FQGNSA. CDR3: CASSQSNSPLHF. Combining the CDR3 with reference TRBV7-2 and TRBJ1-6 gives the whole variable domain GAGVSQSPSNKVTEKGKDVELRCDPISGHTALYWYRQSLGQGLEFLIYFQGNSAPDKSGLPSDRFSAERTGGSVSTLTIQRTQQEDSAVYLCASSQSNSPLHFGNGTRLTVT.

The J gene is TRBJ2-7, the V gene TRBV11-3; as DNA is missing, the TRBD2 call by TCRdb cannot be tested. Germline CDR1 SGHNT, CDR2 YENEEA. CDR3 size: 14 residues. The CDR3 sequence is CASSLDGRAGEQYF.

The chain combines TRBV7-9 with TRBJ2-7. The CDR3 sequence is 11 residues long. CDR1 SEHNR and CDR2 FQNEAQ come from the germline V gene (reference sequence). CDR3 in amino acids: CASSTEYEQYF.

The chain carries TRBV18 and TRBJ1-2. CDR3 length: 14 amino acids. Germline assignment: CDR1 KGHSH and CDR2 LQKENI. CDR3 sequence reads: CASSPSTANYGYTF. Together with reference TRBV18 and TRBJ1-2, the CDR3 gives the full variable domain: NAGVMQNPRHLVRRRGQEARLRCSPMKGHSHVYWYRQLPEEGLKFMVYLQKENIIDESGMPKERFSAEFPKEGPSILRIQQVVRGDSAAYFCASSPSTANYGYTFGSGTRLTVV.

The rearrangement joins TRBV6-1 to TRBJ1-1; TCRdb names TRBD1, which stays unverified in the absence of DNA. Germline CDR1 MNHNS, CDR2 SASEGT. This CDR3 is 15 amino acids long. CDR3 loop: CASSLGTEGYTEAFF.